This T cell receptor beta chain was recovered during a study of response to subunit inactivated influenza vaccine. Study-wide findings and caveats: Each seasonal influenza vaccination recruits few new T cells, the authors suggested.

TCRdb used MiXCR to reprocess the RT-PCR reads, holding one entry per CDR3 protein. The data show about 650,000 distinct CDR3 sequences, approximately 14% seen once. The count of this clonotype is one. No antigen is known for it. Between the trimmed V and J ends, which lost 5 bases and 4 bases, there was a span of 18 bases. CDR1 and CDR2 from the germline V gene are SGHTA and FQGNSA. CDR3 size: 16 residues. This sample comprised PBMCs from blood, obtained 11 to 12 days after vaccination. The source is a man aged 45 to 65 who received an inactivated influenza vaccine. The gene calls are TRBV7-2 and TRBJ2-1; D not resolved. CDR3 sequence reads: CASSRVFLDQYNEQFF. The CDR3 DNA follows: TGTGCCAGCAGCCGGGTCTTCCTCGACCAATACAATGAGCAGTTCTTC.